The rows below give T cell receptor beta chains drawn from one sample of a study of early T cells in non-severe SARS-CoV-2 infection. Each CDR3 protein gets one entry after TCRdb re-called the 5' RACE reads with MiXCR. The table records roughly 60,000 distinct CDR3 sequences, approximately 14% of them present only once. The source material was whole blood. The receptor source for this set is an adult who was a healthcare worker with PCR-confirmed SARS-CoV-2 infection or an uninfected control (not recorded which). The CDR3 runs from the conserved cysteine through the conserved F or W. A D gene is named only where the DNA matches it firmly. Not all rows give a size; the values are once, few, many and, for expanded clones, a class.

D gene	V gene	clone size	J gene	CDR3 protein	CDR3 DNA
NA	TRBV29-1	NA	TRBJ2-7	CSVWVAEQYF	TGCAGCGTTTGGGTCGCTGAGCAGTACTTC
NA	TRBV7-2	few	TRBJ1-2	CASSLVPVNYGYTF	TGTGCCAGCAGCTTAGTGCCGGTGAACTATGGCTACACCTTC
NA	TRBV10-3	many	TRBJ1-1	CASGGGNTEAFF	TGTGCCTCCGGCGGGGGGAACACTGAAGCTTTCTTT
NA	TRBV10-3	many	TRBJ2-3	CAISGGPSGLDTQYF	TGTGCCATCAGTGGTGGACCCAGTGGATTAGATACGCAGTATTTT
TRBD2	TRBV12-3/TRBV12-4	many	TRBJ2-1	CASSFWGGSEFF	TGTGCCAGCAGCTTCTGGGGGGGATCGGAGTTCTTC
NA	TRBV7-9	few	TRBJ2-1	CASSPTSYNEQFF	TGTGCCAGCAGCCCGACCAGTTACAATGAGCAGTTCTTC
NA	TRBV7-2	few	TRBJ1-2	CASSLNAGYYGYTF	TGTGCCAGCAGCTTAAACGCAGGGTATTATGGCTACACCTTC
TRBD1	TRBV6-4	many	TRBJ2-3	CASSDSGTGGPDTQYF	TGTGCCAGCAGTGACTCCGGGACAGGGGGCCCAGATACGCAGTATTTT
TRBD1	TRBV18	many	TRBJ2-1	CASSPSRGRGDNEQFF	TGTGCCAGCTCACCATCCAGGGGGCGCGGGGACAATGAGCAGTTCTTC
NA	TRBV19	few	TRBJ2-2	CASKKGQNTGELFF	TGTGCCAGTAAAAAAGGACAGAACACCGGGGAGCTGTTTTTT
NA	TRBV6-5	NA	TRBJ2-1	CASSLTFSSYNEQLF	TGTGCCAGCAGTTTGACTTTCAGCTCCTACAATGAGCAGCTCTTC
TRBD1	TRBV6-5	NA	TRBJ1-6	CASSYETGTNSPLHF	TGTGCCAGCAGTTACGAGACAGGGACCAATTCACCCCTCCACTTT
TRBD1	TRBV2	few	TRBJ1-6	CASRPRDSLNSPLHF	TGTGCCAGCAGACCCCGGGACAGCCTTAATTCACCCCTCCACTTT
NA	TRBV24-1	many	TRBJ2-1	CATSGGQSSYNEQFF	TGTGCCACCAGTGGAGGACAGAGCTCCTACAATGAGCAGTTCTTC
NA	TRBV11-2	NA	TRBJ2-6	CASSLDTSYSGANVLTF	TGTGCCAGCAGCTTGGATACTAGCTATTCTGGGGCCAACGTCCTGACTTTC
TRBD2	TRBV7-6	NA	TRBJ2-2	CASSQHALRGGLSGELFF	TGTGCCAGCAGCCAACACGCCCTGCGGGGGGGCCTATCAGGGGAGCTGTTTTTT
NA	TRBV7-6	few	TRBJ1-1	CASSSLDEDTEAFF	TGTGCCAGCAGCAGCCTTGATGAGGACACTGAAGCTTTCTTT
NA	TRBV7-2	many	TRBJ2-7	CASSSEVSLLNYEQYF	TGTGCCAGCAGCTCAGAGGTCTCGCTTTTAAACTACGAGCAGTACTTC
TRBD2	TRBV3-1	NA	TRBJ2-2	CASSQDILAGTGELFF	TGTGCCAGCAGCCAGGACATACTAGCGGGGACCGGGGAGCTGTTTTTT
TRBD2	TRBV6-6	NA	TRBJ2-2	CASSYRGGPSTGELFF	TGTGCCAGCAGTTACCGGGGGGGGCCGAGCACCGGGGAGCTGTTTTTT
NA	TRBV7-2	few	TRBJ2-7	CASSLSRLDYEQYF	TGTGCCAGCAGCTTATCTCGGCTAGACTACGAGCAGTACTTC
NA	TRBV19	many	TRBJ1-4	CASSGRATNEKLFF	TGTGCCAGTAGCGGCAGGGCAACTAATGAAAAACTGTTTTTT